This TCR beta chain was sequenced in a study of vaccination and CD4 T cells after COVID-19. V was cut by 5 bases and J by 6 bases, with 14 bases left in between. The CDR3 spans 14 residues. Germline CDR1 MDHEN, CDR2 SYDVKM. A word on this clonotype: Its target is unknown.

Sequence data for DNA of cultured CD4+ T cells were generated by the Oncomine TCR Beta short-read assay. TCRdb recomputed calls from the PCR reads with MiXCR, one row per CDR3 protein. The profile covers under 7,500 distinct CDR3 sequences, with around four fifths appearing a single time and roughly 17% taken by the ten largest. Treatment noted: 10-day PBMC culture with coronavirus spike peptide pools or control peptides (ViraFEST assay). ViraFEST grew antigen-specific T cells using peptide pools, then sequenced TCRs. The chain uses TRBV28 and TRBJ1-5; no clear D. Sequenced: CD4+ T cells from blood, cultured in vitro. The sequence came from a human donor who had recovered from COVID-19. The CDR3 here is CASSPYEIGQPQHF. The DNA for the CDR3 is TGTGCCAGCAGTCCGTACGAAATAGGTCAGCCCCAGCATTTT.